This is a list of T cell receptor beta chains from one sample in a study of beta chain features in type 1 diabetes. Repertoires were generated with immunoSEQ multiplex PCR, while TCRdb's copy carries only in-frame clones and drops some. The sample includes more than 150,000 clones, 13% of them seen just once. The sequencing input was central memory CD4+ T cells from blood. The receptors originated from a young woman in good health. Each CDR3 is given with its conserved first and last residue. A D gene is named only where the DNA matches it firmly. Clone size is stated in some rows and not others, as once, few, many or a class when expanded.

j_call	cdr3_length	d_call	v_call	clone_size	cdr3_aa	cdr3_nt
TRBJ2-3	14	.	TRBV28	few	CASRSGTSTDTQYF	TGTGCCAGCAGGAGCGGCACTAGCACAGATACGCAGTATTTT
TRBJ2-1	16	TRBD2	TRBV9	.	CASSVVVGGSYNEQFF	TGTGCCAGCAGCGTAGTAGTGGGAGGGTCGTACAATGAGCAGTTCTTC
TRBJ2-1	18	.	TRBV18	few	CASSPIRVAGSSYNEQFF	TGTGCCAGCTCACCAATTAGGGTGGCGGGGAGCTCCTACAATGAGCAGTTCTTC
TRBJ1-3	14	.	TRBV9	.	CASSDSVSGNTIYF	TGTGCCAGCAGCGACAGTGTCTCTGGAAACACCATATATTTT
TRBJ2-2	15	TRBD1	TRBV7-7	.	CASSPQGMPTGELFF	TGTGCCAGCAGCCCACAGGGGATGCCCACCGGGGAGCTGTTTTTT
TRBJ2-3	15	.	TRBV11-3	few	CASSLGKGSTDTQYF	TGTGCCAGCAGCTTGGGCAAGGGGAGCACAGATACGCAGTATTTT
TRBJ2-5	15	.	TRBV27	.	CASSYRETVPTAQYF	TGTGCCAGCAGCTACAGGGAAACGGTTCCAACGGCCCAGTACTTC
TRBJ1-3	15	.	TRBV15	few	CATSRDPGSGNTIYF	TGTGCCACCAGCAGAGACCCGGGCTCTGGAAACACCATATATTTT
TRBJ2-5	15	TRBD2	TRBV13	.	CASSPRASGRETQYF	TGTGCCAGCAGCCCCCGAGCTAGCGGGAGAGAGACCCAGTACTTC
TRBJ2-1	13	.	TRBV11-2	few	CASSPGGYNEQFF	TGTGCCAGCAGCCCCGGAGGTTACAATGAGCAGTTCTTC
TRBJ1-2	14	.	TRBV5-4	few	CASSLAGGGYGYTF	TGTGCCAGCAGCTTGGCGGGAGGTGGCTATGGCTACACCTTC
TRBJ2-1	15	.	TRBV5-6	few	CASSPLGGRWNEQFF	TGTGCCAGCAGCCCCCTCGGTGGGAGGTGGAATGAGCAGTTCTTC
TRBJ2-1	16	TRBD2	TRBV15	.	CATSRDLSGIYNEQFF	TGTGCCACCAGCAGAGATCTCAGCGGGATTTACAATGAGCAGTTCTTC
TRBJ2-7	16	.	TRBV10-2	.	CASRRSLGGEVGEQYF	TGCGCCAGCAGAAGATCCCTCGGAGGGGAAGTAGGGGAGCAGTACTTC
TRBJ1-1	12	.	TRBV18	few	CASSPRGEEAFF	TGTGCCAGCTCACCACGCGGGGAGGAAGCTTTCTTT
TRBJ2-7	15	.	TRBV11-2	.	CASSLGTAEVYEQYF	TGTGCCAGCAGCTTAGGAACAGCGGAAGTCTACGAGCAGTACTTC
TRBJ2-1	15	TRBD2	TRBV6-5	.	CASRRTGTRRNEQFF	TGTGCCAGCAGACGCACCGGGACTAGACGGAATGAGCAGTTCTTC
TRBJ2-2	16	TRBD1	TRBV15	.	CATSRGQGAYGGELFF	TGTGCCACCAGCAGGGGACAGGGGGCGTATGGCGGGGAGCTGTTTTTT
TRBJ1-5	14	.	TRBV27	.	CASSPGIGNQPQHF	TGTGCCAGCAGCCCCGGGATCGGCAATCAGCCCCAGCATTTT
TRBJ1-2	12	TRBD1	TRBV7-9	few	CASSSRGRGYTF	TGTGCCAGCAGCTCCAGGGGGCGGGGCTACACCTTC
TRBJ1-2	11	.	TRBV28	.	CASSPARGYTF	TGTGCCAGCAGTCCCGCACGGGGCTACACCTTC
TRBJ1-5	11	TRBD1	TRBV28	few	CASSSGQSQHF	TGTGCCAGCAGTTCGGGACAGTCCCAGCATTTT
TRBJ1-5	12	.	TRBV6-1	.	CASKGSNQPQHF	TGTGCCAGCAAGGGGAGCAATCAGCCCCAGCATTTT
TRBJ2-3	16	.	TRBV28	.	CASIRLAGLGTDTQYF	TGTGCCAGCATCCGGCTAGCAGGTCTTGGCACAGATACGCAGTATTTT
TRBJ2-2	15	TRBD2	TRBV6-1	.	CASSEGLVVTGELFF	TGTGCCAGCAGTGAGGGACTAGTAGTTACCGGGGAGCTGTTTTTT
TRBJ1-1	15	.	TRBV19	few	CASTSKVTGNTEAFF	TGTGCCAGTACCAGCAAGGTGACAGGGAACACTGAAGCTTTCTTT
TRBJ2-1	15	.	TRBV28	.	CASTPTLWSGNEQFF	TGTGCCAGCACCCCAACCCTCTGGTCCGGGAATGAGCAGTTCTTC
TRBJ2-3	13	.	TRBV2	few	CASSFLSTDTQYF	TGTGCCAGCAGCTTTTTGTCCACAGATACGCAGTATTTT
TRBJ2-3	15	TRBD1	TRBV30	.	CAWTRTGASTDTQYF	TGTGCCTGGACTAGGACAGGCGCAAGCACAGATACGCAGTATTTT
TRBJ2-7	14	TRBD1	TRBV29-1	.	CSVLPVQGVGEQYF	TGCAGCGTACTCCCTGTACAGGGGGTAGGCGAGCAGTACTTC
TRBJ2-2	15	TRBD1	TRBV7-2	few	CASSARGQGVGELFF	TGTGCCAGCAGCGCGAGGGGACAGGGGGTGGGGGAGCTGTTTTTT
TRBJ1-1	15	.	TRBV19	few	CASSISGVANTEAFF	TGTGCCAGTAGTATATCGGGGGTTGCGAACACTGAAGCTTTCTTT
TRBJ2-3	15	.	TRBV19	few	CASSLGRGSTDTQYF	TGTGCCAGTAGTCTAGGACGCGGTAGCACAGATACGCAGTATTTT
TRBJ2-5	16	TRBD2	TRBV25-1	.	CASSEPRPGGGETQYF	TGTGCCAGCAGTGAACCCCGCCCCGGGGGGGGAGAGACCCAGTACTTC
TRBJ2-3	16	.	TRBV5-4	few	CASSLKASGGPDTQYF	TGTGCCAGCAGCTTGAAGGCCAGCGGAGGGCCAGATACGCAGTATTTT
TRBJ1-2	16	.	TRBV14	.	CASSPRGGFANYGYTF	TGTGCCAGCAGCCCTAGGGGGGGATTTGCTAACTATGGCTACACCTTC
TRBJ1-2	13	TRBD1	TRBV2	few	CASSGTGHSGYTF	TGTGCCAGCAGTGGGACAGGGCACTCTGGCTACACCTTC
TRBJ1-1	12	.	TRBV29-1	few	CSVDEGRGEAFF	TGCAGCGTTGATGAGGGGAGGGGTGAAGCTTTCTTT
TRBJ2-1	12	.	TRBV29-1	few	CSVGQYYNEQFF	TGCAGCGTTGGACAGTACTACAATGAGCAGTTCTTC
TRBJ2-1	15	.	TRBV14	.	CASSLQYGKINEQFF	TGTGCCAGCAGCCTTCAATACGGGAAGATCAATGAGCAGTTCTTC
TRBJ2-7	15	TRBD1	TRBV19	few	CASSLPGTGLYEQYF	TGTGCCAGTAGTCTCCCCGGGACAGGGCTGTACGAGCAGTACTTC
TRBJ2-1	14	.	TRBV10-3	few	CAISSAGTPNEQFF	TGTGCCATAAGCTCCGCCGGGACTCCCAATGAGCAGTTCTTC
TRBJ2-1	15	.	TRBV6-5	few	CASSGGLPPGNEQFF	TGTGCCAGCAGTGGGGGACTTCCGCCGGGAAATGAGCAGTTCTTC